Listed below are T cell receptor beta chains from one sample, sequenced in a study of beta chain features in type 1 diabetes. Method: immunoSEQ multiplex PCR; TCRdb's copy keeps in-frame clones and lacks some. The sample contains almost 350,000 clones, approximately 8% of which appear only once. The sequenced sample was central memory CD4+ T cells from blood. Receptors were obtained from a woman aged 18-29 years in good health. Each CDR3 is given with its conserved first and last residue. A D gene is named only where the DNA matches it firmly. Rows give clone size only sometimes, using once, few, many, or a class for an expanded clone.

>.|TRBV29-1|.|TRBJ2-1
TGCAGCGTTGAATCCAATCACAGGGCTCGTGAGCAGTTCTTC
CSVESNHRAREQFF
>.|TRBV28|.|TRBJ1-5
TGTGCCAGCAGTTTCAGGGACGCCCAGCCCCAGCATTTT
CASSFRDAQPQHF
>many|TRBV5-6|TRBD2|TRBJ2-5
TGTGCCAGCAGTAGGGGACTAGCGACGGAGACCCAGTACTTC
CASSRGLATETQYF
>few|TRBV28|TRBD1|TRBJ2-3
TGTGCCAGCGGCAGGGGGTCTTCCACAGATACGCAGTATTTT
CASGRGSSTDTQYF
>many|TRBV10-3|.|TRBJ2-3
TGTGCCATCAGTGAGTCTGGACTAAGCACAGATACGCAGTATTTT
CAISESGLSTDTQYF
>few|TRBV7-8|.|TRBJ2-5
TGTGCCAGCAGCCAGGGACTTCAAGAGACCCAGTACTTC
CASSQGLQETQYF
>.|TRBV4-3|TRBD2|TRBJ2-2
TGCGCCAGCAGCCAAGATGGCCGGGGACTAGCGGGAGTTGATCCCGGGGAGCTGTTTTTT
CASSQDGRGLAGVDPGELFF
>few|TRBV14|.|TRBJ1-1
TGTGCCAGCAGCCAAGATTTAGGCAGCTGGAACACTGAAGCTTTCTTT
CASSQDLGSWNTEAFF
>.|TRBV28|.|TRBJ2-1
TGTGCCAGCAGTTCCCTGGCCCCCGGGTCCTACAATGAGCAGTTCTTC
CASSSLAPGSYNEQFF
>many|TRBV7-2|TRBD1|TRBJ2-7
TGTGCCAGCAGCTTGTACGTGACAGGGACCCACTACGAGCAGTACTTC
CASSLYVTGTHYEQYF
>few|TRBV7-3|.|TRBJ2-3
TGTGCCAGCAGCATAGGGGCTACTAGTTTGGATACGCAGTATTTT
CASSIGATSLDTQYF
>.|TRBV5-4|TRBD1|TRBJ1-1
TGTGCCAGCAGCTTCCCAGGGGGCGACACTGAAGCTTTCTTT
CASSFPGGDTEAFF
>few|TRBV7-8|.|TRBJ1-2
TGTGCCAGCAGCTTCTCACAGGAGGCCTATGGCTACACCTTC
CASSFSQEAYGYTF
>.|TRBV6-1|.|TRBJ2-7
TGTGCCAGCAGCGCTTCAGGGGGGGTACGCGAGCAGTACTTC
CASSASGGVREQYF
>few|TRBV7-8|.|TRBJ2-1
TGTGCCAGCAAGGGGGGGATAGAAGCCTACAATGAGCAGTTCTTC
CASKGGIEAYNEQFF
>.|TRBV7-9|.|TRBJ2-3
TGTGCCAGCAGCCTCACAGGGACAGATACGCAGTATTTT
CASSLTGTDTQYF
>.|TRBV5-1|.|TRBJ2-3
TGCGCCAGCAGCTTGGTTGCTAGCACTTCTTCTGATACGCAGTATTTT
CASSLVASTSSDTQYF
>many|TRBV29-1|TRBD2|TRBJ2-1
TGCAGCGCCCAAGCGGGAGCAAGGAATGAGCAGTTCTTC
CSAQAGARNEQFF
>few|TRBV29-1|.|TRBJ2-4
TGCAGCGTTGAAGATTCAGGGTTTGGAGCCAAAAACATTCAGTACTTC
CSVEDSGFGAKNIQYF
>.|TRBV9|TRBD1|TRBJ2-2
TGTGCCAGCAGCGCGCGTAGACAGGGGATGGGCACCGGGGAGCTGTTTTTT
CASSARRQGMGTGELFF
>few|TRBV7-2|.|TRBJ2-1
TGTGCCAGCAGACCAGGTTACGGTGAGCAGTTCTTC
CASRPGYGEQFF
>many|TRBV10-3|.|TRBJ2-7
TGTGCCATCAGTGACAACAACTACGAGCAGTACTTC
CAISDNNYEQYF
>.|TRBV5-1|.|TRBJ2-2
TGCGCCAGCAGCGTACAGGGCGGCACCGGGGAGCTGTTTTTT
CASSVQGGTGELFF
>.|TRBV18|.|TRBJ2-1
TGTGCCAGCTCATCCGGGACTCGAAATGAGCAGTTCTTC
CASSSGTRNEQFF
>.|TRBV7-2|.|TRBJ2-5
TGTGCCAGCAGCTTAGAGGCGGCGCAAGAGACCCAGTACTTC
CASSLEAAQETQYF
>few|TRBV4-3|.|TRBJ1-1
TGCGCCAGCAGCCAAAGCGGGACCGGGACTGAAGCTTTCTTT
CASSQSGTGTEAFF
>.|TRBV18|.|TRBJ1-1
TGTGCCAGCTCACCAGGGGCGGAGAACACTGAAGCTTTCTTT
CASSPGAENTEAFF
>.|TRBV5-1|TRBD1|TRBJ2-7
TGCGCCAGCAGCTTGGCCGGGACAGGGGCCAACGAGCAGTACTTC
CASSLAGTGANEQYF
>.|TRBV7-3|.|TRBJ2-5
TGTGCCAGCAGCCGCAGAGGGGGGCCGGGAGAGACCCAGTACTTC
CASSRRGGPGETQYF
>few|TRBV7-8|.|TRBJ2-7
TGTGCCAGCAGCTTAGGGGAACCCCCTTCCTACGAGCAGTACTTC
CASSLGEPPSYEQYF
>few|TRBV29-1|TRBD1|TRBJ2-5
TGCAGCGTTCACGGGAGACCGGGACAGGGGCAAGAGACCCAGTACTTC
CSVHGRPGQGQETQYF
>many|TRBV2|TRBD1|TRBJ2-1
TGTGCCAGCTCGTCGACAGGGACGCCATACAATGAGCAGTTCTTC
CASSSTGTPYNEQFF
>.|TRBV7-2|TRBD1|TRBJ2-2
TGTGCCAGCAGCTTCCAGGGGGCGAACACCGGGGAGCTGTTTTTT
CASSFQGANTGELFF
>many|TRBV7-2|TRBD1|TRBJ2-6
TGTGCCAGCAGCTCCCGGGACAGGGGACCTGACGGTGGGGCCAACGTCCTGACTTTC
CASSSRDRGPDGGANVLTF
>.|TRBV7-2|.|TRBJ2-3
TGTGCCAGCAGCTCCCCTCTCATGGATACGCAGTATTTT
CASSSPLMDTQYF
>.|TRBV6-1|.|TRBJ2-7
TGTGCCAGCAGTGAAACGCCGGCCTACGAGCAGTACTTC
CASSETPAYEQYF
>few|TRBV20-1|.|TRBJ2-3
TGCAGTGCTCTCGGAAGAGATACGCAGTATTTT
CSALGRDTQYF
>many|TRBV6-4|.|TRBJ1-1
TGTGCCAGCAGACGAACGGGGAACACTGAAGCTTTCTTT
CASRRTGNTEAFF
>.|TRBV9|.|TRBJ1-4
TGTGCCAGCAGCGCGGGAGGGTTTAATGAAAAACTGTTTTTT
CASSAGGFNEKLFF
>few|TRBV18|.|TRBJ2-7
TGTGCCAGCTCAACCGGACAGACCCTACGAGAGCAGTACTTC
CASSTGQTLREQYF
>many|TRBV23-1|.|TRBJ1-5
TGCGCCAGCAGTCTCCGTTCACGGCGGACAAATAGCAATCAGCCCCAGCATTTT
CASSLRSRRTNSNQPQHF
>few|TRBV18|.|TRBJ2-1
TGTGCCAGCTCACCCGGGAGTTACAATGAGCAGTTCTTC
CASSPGSYNEQFF
>many|TRBV15|.|TRBJ2-5
TGTGCCACCAGGTCCGGATCTGCGGGCCACGGGGAGACCCAGTACTTC
CATRSGSAGHGETQYF
>.|TRBV5-4|.|TRBJ2-7
TGTGCCAGCAGCTTGCCGGGTTCGGGCGAGCAGTACTTC
CASSLPGSGEQYF
>few|TRBV27|.|TRBJ2-1
TGTGCCAGCAGTTTACTTGGGTACAATGAGCAGTTCTTC
CASSLLGYNEQFF
>.|TRBV7-9|.|TRBJ2-7
TGTGCCAGCAGCTTAGGACTAGGACAAGCTATCGAGCAGTACTTC
CASSLGLGQAIEQYF
>.|TRBV18|.|TRBJ2-7
TGTGCCAGCTCCCCCGGGCAGGTGGGCGAGCAGTACTTC
CASSPGQVGEQYF
>few|TRBV7-2|TRBD1|TRBJ1-1
TGTGCCAGCAGCTTAGGACAGGGTTTCACCCGAATGAACACTGAAGCTTTCTTT
CASSLGQGFTRMNTEAFF